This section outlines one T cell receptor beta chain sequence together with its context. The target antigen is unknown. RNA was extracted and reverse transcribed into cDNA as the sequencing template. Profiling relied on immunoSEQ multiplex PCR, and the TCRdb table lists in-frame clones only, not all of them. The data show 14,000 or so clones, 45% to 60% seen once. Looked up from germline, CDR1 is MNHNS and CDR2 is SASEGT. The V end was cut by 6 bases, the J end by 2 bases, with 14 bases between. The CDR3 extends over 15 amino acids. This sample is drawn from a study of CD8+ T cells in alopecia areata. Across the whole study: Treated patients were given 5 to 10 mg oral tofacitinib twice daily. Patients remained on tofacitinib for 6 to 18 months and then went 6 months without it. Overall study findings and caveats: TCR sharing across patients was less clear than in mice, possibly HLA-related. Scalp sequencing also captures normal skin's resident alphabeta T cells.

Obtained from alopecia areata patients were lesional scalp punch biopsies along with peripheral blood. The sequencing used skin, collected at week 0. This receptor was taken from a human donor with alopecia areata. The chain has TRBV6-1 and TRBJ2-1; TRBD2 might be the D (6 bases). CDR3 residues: CASRIAEGTYNEQFF. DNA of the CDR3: TGTGCCAGCAGGATAGCGGAAGGTACCTACAATGAGCAGTTCTTC.